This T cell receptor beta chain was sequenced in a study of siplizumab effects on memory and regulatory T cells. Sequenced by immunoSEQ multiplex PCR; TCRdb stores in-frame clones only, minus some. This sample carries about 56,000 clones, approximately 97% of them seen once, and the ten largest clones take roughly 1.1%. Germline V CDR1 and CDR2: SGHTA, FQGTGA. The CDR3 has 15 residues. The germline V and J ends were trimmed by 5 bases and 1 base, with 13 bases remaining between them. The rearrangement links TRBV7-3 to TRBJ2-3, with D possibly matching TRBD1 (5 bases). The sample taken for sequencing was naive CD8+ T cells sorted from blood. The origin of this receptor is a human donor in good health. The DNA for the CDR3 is TGTGCCAGCAGCCCATACCTAGGGGGCACAGATACGCAGTATTTT. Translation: CASSPYLGGTDTQYF.